Below are 2 T cell receptor beta chains sequenced from a single sample in a study of cytomegalovirus exposure and HLA in healthy donors. Primers: 60 Vbeta forward and 13 Jbeta reverse. TCRdb's copy holds only in-frame clones and misses some; the assay was immunoSEQ multiplex PCR. The table shows 200,000 or so clones, with around 86% occurring only once. The material sequenced was PBMCs. The source is a woman in her fifties or sixties in good health and CMV-seropositive.

The rearrangement uses TRBV11-1 and TRBJ2-3; D is possibly TRBD2 (6 bases). CDR3 length: 14 residues. CDR1 is SGHAT, CDR2 FQDESV, per germline (reference sequence). V gave up 6 bases and J gave up 3 bases, with 13 bases separating them. The DNA of the CDR3 is TGTGCCAGCAGTTTTGCGGGAAGGACAGATACGCAGTATTTT. Its protein product is CASSFAGRTDTQYF.

The rearrangement joins TRBV5-4 to TRBJ2-3; TRBD2 matches 7 bases. The CDR3 runs to 16 residues. Trimming removed 0 bases from V and 6 bases from J; junction bases left unmatched: 10. The germline V gene has CDR1 SGHNT and CDR2 YYREEE (reference sequence). Written as DNA, the CDR3 is TGTGCCAGCAGCTTGGCGGGCGGGAGAGGAGTGGATACGCAGTATTTT. Protein sequence: CASSLAGGRGVDTQYF.